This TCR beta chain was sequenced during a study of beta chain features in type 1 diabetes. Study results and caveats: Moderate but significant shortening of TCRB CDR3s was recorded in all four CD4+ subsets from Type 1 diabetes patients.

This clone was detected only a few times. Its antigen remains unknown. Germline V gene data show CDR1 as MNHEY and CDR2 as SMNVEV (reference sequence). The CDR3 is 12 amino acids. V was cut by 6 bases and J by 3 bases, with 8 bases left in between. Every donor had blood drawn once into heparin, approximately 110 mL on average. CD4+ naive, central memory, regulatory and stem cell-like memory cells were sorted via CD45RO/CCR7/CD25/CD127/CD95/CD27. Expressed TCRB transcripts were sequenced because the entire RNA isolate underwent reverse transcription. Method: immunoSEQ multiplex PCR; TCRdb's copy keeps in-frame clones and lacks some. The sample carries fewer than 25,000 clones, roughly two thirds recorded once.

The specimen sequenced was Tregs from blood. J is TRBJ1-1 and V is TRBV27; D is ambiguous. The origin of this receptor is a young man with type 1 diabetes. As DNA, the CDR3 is TGTGCCAGCAGACGGGGATACACTGAAGCTTTCTTT. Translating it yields CASRRGYTEAFF.